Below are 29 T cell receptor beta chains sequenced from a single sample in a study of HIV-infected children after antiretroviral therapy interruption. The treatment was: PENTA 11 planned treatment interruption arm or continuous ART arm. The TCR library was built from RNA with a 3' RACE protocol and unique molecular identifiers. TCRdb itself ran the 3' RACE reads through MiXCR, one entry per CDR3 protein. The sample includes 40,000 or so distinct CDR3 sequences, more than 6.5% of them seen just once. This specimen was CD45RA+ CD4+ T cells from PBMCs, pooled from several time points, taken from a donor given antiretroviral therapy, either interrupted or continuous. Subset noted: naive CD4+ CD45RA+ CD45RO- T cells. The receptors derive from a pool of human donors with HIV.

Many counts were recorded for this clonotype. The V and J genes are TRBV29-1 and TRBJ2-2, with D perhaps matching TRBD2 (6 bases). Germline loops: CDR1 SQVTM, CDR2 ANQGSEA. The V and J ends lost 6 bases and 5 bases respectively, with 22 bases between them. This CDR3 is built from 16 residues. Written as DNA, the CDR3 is TGCAGCGTCTTTGAGGGACTGGGAAAATCTACCGGGGAGCTGTTTTTT. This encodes CSVFEGLGKSTGELFF.

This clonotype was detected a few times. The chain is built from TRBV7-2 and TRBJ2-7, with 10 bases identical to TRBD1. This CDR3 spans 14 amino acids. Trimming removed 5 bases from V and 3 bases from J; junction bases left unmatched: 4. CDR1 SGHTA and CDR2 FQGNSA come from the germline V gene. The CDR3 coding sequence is TGTGCCAGCAGCGAATGGACAGGGGGCTACGAGCAGTACTTC. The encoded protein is CASSEWTGGYEQYF.

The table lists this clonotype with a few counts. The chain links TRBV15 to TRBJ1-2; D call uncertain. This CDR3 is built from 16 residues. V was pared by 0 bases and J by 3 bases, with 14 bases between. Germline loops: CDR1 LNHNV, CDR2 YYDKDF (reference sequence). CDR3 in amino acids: CATSRDLVGPHYGYTF. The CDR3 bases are TGTGCCACCAGCAGAGATCTAGTAGGTCCCCACTATGGCTACACCTTC.

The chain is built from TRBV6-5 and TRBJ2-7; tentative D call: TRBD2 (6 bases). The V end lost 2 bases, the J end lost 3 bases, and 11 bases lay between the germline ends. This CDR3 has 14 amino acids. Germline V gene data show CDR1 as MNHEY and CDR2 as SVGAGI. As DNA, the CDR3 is TGTGCCAGCAGTTACCTGGGACTTTTCTACGAGCAGTACTTC. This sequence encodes CASSYLGLFYEQYF.

The CDR3 region is CASRVTGAQPQHF. CDR3 nucleotides: TGTGCCAGCAGGGTGACAGGGGCTCAGCCCCAGCATTTT. The rearrangement joins TRBV28 to TRBJ1-5; the match to TRBD1 covers 8 bases. After removal of 6 bases from V and 6 bases from J, the junction contained 4 bases not matched to a gene. The CDR3 covers 13 residues. Germline CDR1 MDHEN, CDR2 SYDVKM. Full variable domain (outside the CDR3, taken from reference TRBV28 and TRBJ1-5): DVKVTQSSRYLVKRTGEKVFLECVQDMDHENMFWYRQDPGLGLRLIYFSYDVKMKEKGDIPEGYSVSREKKERFSLILESASTNQTSMYLCASRVTGAQPQHFGDGTRLSIL.

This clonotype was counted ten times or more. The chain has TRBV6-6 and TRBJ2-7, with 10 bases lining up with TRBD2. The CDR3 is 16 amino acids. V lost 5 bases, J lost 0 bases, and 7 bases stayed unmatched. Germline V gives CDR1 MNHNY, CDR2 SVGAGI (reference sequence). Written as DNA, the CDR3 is TGTGCCAGCAGTAGTCCCACTAGCGGGAACTCCTACGAGCAGTACTTC. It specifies CASSSPTSGNSYEQYF.

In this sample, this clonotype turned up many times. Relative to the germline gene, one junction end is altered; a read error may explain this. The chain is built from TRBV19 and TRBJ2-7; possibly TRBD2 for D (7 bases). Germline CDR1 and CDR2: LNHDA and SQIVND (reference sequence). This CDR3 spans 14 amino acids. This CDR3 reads CASSMPGGAREQYF. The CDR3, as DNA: TGTGCCAGCAGTATGCCTGGGGGGGCGCGGGAACAGTACTTC.

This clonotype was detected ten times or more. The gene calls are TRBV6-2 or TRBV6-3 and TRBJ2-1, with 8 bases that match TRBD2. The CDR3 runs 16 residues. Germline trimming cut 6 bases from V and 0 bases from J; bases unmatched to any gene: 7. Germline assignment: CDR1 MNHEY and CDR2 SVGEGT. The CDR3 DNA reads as TGTGCCAGCAGCTCCACTAGCGGAGGCTCCTACAATGAGCAGTTCTTC. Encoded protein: CASSSTSGGSYNEQFF.

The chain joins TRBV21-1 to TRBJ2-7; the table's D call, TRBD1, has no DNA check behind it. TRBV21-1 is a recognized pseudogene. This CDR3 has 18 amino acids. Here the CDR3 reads CASSKEGRARGLRYEQYF. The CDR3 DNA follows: TGTGCCAGCAGCAAAGAAGGCAGGGCAAGGGGGTTGAGATACGAGCAGTACTTC.

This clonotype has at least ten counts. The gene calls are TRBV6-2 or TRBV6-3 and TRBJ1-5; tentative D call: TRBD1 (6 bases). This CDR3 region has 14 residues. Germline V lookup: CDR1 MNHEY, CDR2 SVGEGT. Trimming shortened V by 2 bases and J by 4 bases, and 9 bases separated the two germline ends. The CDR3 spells CASSYIRGNQPQHF. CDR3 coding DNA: TGTGCCAGCAGTTACATTAGGGGGAATCAGCCCCAGCATTTT.

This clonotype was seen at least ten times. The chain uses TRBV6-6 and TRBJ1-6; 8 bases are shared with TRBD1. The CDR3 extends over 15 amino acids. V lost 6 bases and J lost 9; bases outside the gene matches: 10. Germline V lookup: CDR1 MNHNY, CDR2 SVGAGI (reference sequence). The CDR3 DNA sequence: TGTGCCAGCAGCCTCAAGACAGGGGTCAGTTCACCCCTCCACTTT. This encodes CASSLKTGVSSPLHF.

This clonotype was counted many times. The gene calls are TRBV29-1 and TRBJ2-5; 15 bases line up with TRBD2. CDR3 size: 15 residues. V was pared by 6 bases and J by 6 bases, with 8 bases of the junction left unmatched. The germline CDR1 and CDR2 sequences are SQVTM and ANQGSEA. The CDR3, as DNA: TGCAGCGTCGTTGGACTAGCGGGAGGGCCTAAGACCCAGTACTTC. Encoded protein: CSVVGLAGGPKTQYF.

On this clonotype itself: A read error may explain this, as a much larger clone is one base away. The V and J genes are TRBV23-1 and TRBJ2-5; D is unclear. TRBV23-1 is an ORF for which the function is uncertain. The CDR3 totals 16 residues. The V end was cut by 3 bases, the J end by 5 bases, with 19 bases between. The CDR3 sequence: CASSHPARLVVETQYF. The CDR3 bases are TGCGCCAGCAGTCACCCCGCGAGGTTGGTTGTGGAGACCCAGTACTTC.

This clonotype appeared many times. The CDR3 here is CASSLGGTDSYEQYF. CDR3 DNA sequence: TGCGCCAGCAGCTTGGGTGGGACAGACTCCTACGAGCAGTACTTC. The chain uses TRBV5-1 and TRBJ2-7; 7 bases match TRBD1. The length of the CDR3 is 15 residues. Germline assignment: CDR1 SGHRS and CDR2 YFSETQ. V lost 0 bases, J lost 0 bases, and 3 bases stayed unmatched.

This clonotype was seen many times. The CDR3 DNA follows: TGTGCCAGCAGCTTAGCGCGGACTAGCGGGCATTACGAGCAGTACTTC. Protein: CASSLARTSGHYEQYF. The chain is built from TRBV7-2 and TRBJ2-7, with 11 bases aligning to TRBD2. The V gene end was trimmed by 0 bases and the J gene end by 4 bases; junction bases not matched to a gene: 5. The CDR3 has 16 residues. Germline loops: CDR1 SGHTA, CDR2 FQGNSA.

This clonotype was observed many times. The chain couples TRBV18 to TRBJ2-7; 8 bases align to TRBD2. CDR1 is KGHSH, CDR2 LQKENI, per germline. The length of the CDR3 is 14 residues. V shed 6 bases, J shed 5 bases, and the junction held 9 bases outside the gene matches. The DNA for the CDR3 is TGTGCCAGCTCTCGTAGCGGGGAGGGTAACGAGCAGTACTTC. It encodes CASSRSGEGNEQYF.

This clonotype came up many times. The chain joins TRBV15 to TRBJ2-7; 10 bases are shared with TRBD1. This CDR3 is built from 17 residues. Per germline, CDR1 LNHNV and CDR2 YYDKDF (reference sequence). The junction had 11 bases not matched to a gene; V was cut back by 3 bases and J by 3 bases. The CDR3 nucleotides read TGTGCCACCAGCAGTACCCCACGGGACAGGGGCGTCTACGAGCAGTACTTC. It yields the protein CATSSTPRDRGVYEQYF.

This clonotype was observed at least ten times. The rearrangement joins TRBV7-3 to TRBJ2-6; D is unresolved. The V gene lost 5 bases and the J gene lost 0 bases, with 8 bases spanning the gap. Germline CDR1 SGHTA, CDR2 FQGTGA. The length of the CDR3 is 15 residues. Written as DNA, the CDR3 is TGTGCCAGCAGCCCTGAAATCTCTGGGGCCAACGTCCTGACTTTC. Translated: CASSPEISGANVLTF. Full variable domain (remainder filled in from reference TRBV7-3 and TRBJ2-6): GAGVSQTPSNKVTEKGKYVELRCDPISGHTALYWYRQSLGQGPEFLIYFQGTGAADDSGLPNDRFFAVRPEGSVSTLKIQRTERGDSAVYLCASSPEISGANVLTFGAGSRLTVL.

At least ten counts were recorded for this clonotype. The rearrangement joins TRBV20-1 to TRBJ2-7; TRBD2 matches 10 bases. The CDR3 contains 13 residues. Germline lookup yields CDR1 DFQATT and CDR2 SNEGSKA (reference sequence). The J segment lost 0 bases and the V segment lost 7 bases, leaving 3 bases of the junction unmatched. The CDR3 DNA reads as TGCAGTGTAAGGACTAGCGGCTCCTACGAGCAGTACTTC. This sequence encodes CSVRTSGSYEQYF.

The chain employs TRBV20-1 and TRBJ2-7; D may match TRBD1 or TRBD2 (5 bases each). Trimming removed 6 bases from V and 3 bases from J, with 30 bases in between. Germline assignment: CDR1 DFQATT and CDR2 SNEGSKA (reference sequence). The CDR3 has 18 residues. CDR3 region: CSARPRGMATRGIYEQYF. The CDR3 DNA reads TGCAGTGCCAGACCTAGAGGTATGGCAACGAGGGGTATCTACGAGCAGTACTTC.

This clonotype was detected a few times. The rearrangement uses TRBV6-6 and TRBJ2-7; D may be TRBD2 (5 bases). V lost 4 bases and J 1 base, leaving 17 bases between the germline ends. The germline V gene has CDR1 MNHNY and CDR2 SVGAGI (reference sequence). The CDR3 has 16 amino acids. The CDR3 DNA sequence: TGTGCCAGCAGTTCCCAAATAGGACGGGGATCCTACGAGCAGTACTTC. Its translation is CASSSQIGRGSYEQYF.

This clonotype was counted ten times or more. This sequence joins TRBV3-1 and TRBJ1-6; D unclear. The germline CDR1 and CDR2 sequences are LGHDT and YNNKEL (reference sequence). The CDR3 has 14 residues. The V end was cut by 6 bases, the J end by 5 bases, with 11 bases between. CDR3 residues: CASSFRGNNSPLHF. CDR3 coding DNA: TGTGCCAGCAGTTTTCGCGGAAATAATTCACCCCTCCACTTT.

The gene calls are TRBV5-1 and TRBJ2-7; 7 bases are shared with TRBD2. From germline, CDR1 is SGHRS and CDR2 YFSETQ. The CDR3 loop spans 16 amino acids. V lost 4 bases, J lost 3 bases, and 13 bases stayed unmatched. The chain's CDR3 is CASSRGSGGGGYEQYF. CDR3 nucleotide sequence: TGCGCCAGCAGCCGCGGCTCGGGTGGGGGGGGCTACGAGCAGTACTTC.

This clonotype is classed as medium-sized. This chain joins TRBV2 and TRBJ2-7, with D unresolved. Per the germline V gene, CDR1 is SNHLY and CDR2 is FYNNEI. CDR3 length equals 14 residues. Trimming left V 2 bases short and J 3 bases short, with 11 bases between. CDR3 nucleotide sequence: TGTGCCAGCAGTGAACCCAGGAGCAACTACGAGCAGTACTTC. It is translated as CASSEPRSNYEQYF.

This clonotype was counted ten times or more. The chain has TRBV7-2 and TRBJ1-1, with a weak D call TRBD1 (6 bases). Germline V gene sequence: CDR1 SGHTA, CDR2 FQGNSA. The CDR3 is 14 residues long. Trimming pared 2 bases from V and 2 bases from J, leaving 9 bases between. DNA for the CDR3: TGTGCCAGCAGCTTACGGGGGCTTAACACTGAAGCTTTCTTT. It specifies CASSLRGLNTEAFF.

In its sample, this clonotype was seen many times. The CDR3 DNA follows: TGTGCCAGCAGCTTAAGGGACAGGGGTTGGGGTGAGCAGTTCTTC. Its translation: CASSLRDRGWGEQFF. J is TRBJ2-1 and V is TRBV7-9, with 10 bases matching TRBD1. With V trimmed by 2 bases and J by 9 bases, 7 bases remained unmatched. The V gene's germline CDR1 is SEHNR and CDR2 FQNEAQ (reference sequence). The CDR3 is 15 residues long.

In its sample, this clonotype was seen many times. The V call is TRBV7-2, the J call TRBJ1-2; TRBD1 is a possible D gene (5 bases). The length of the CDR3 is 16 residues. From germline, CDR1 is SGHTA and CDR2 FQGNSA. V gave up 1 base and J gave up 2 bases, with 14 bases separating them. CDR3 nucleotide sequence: TGTGCCAGCAGCTTAGGGGGCGGTGGGGGGAACTATGGCTACACCTTC. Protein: CASSLGGGGGNYGYTF.

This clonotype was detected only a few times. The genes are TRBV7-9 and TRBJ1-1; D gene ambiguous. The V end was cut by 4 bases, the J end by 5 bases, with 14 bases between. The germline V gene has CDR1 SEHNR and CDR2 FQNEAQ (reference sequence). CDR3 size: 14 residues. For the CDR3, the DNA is TGTGCCAGCAGCTCCACCTTGGACGGTACTGAAGCTTTCTTT. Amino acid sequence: CASSSTLDGTEAFF.

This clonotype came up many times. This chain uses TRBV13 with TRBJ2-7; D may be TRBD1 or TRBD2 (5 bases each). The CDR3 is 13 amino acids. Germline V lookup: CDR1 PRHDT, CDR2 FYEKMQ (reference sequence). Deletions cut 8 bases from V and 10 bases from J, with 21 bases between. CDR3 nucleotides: TGTGCCAGCTCTCTCGACTGGGGGTATGAACAGTACTTC. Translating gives CASSLDWGYEQYF.